This T cell receptor beta chain was identified during a study of neoadjuvant anti-PD-1 for oral cavity cancer. The study's findings and limits: After neoadjuvant nivolumab, PBMC T cell clonality was significantly higher in non-responders than responders. Pretreatment Treg/Th17 ratio correlated inversely with post-treatment tumor clonality. TCR analyses covered only a few patients per response group.

To note about this clone: Its target is unknown.

The CDR3 loop spans 17 amino acids. Trimming removed 9 bases from V and 5 bases from J, with 25 bases in between. Germline loops: CDR1 LNHDA, CDR2 SQIVND (reference sequence). Assay: immunoSEQ multiplex PCR; the TCRdb copy retains only in-frame clones and omits some. The sample shows 84,000 or so clones, roughly four fifths of them seen only once. This material consisted of PBMCs, taken before nivolumab (anti-PD-1) treatment. This TCR was recovered from a person between 40 and 85 years old with oral cavity squamous cell carcinoma. The chain employs TRBV19 and TRBJ2-2; D may be TRBD1 or TRBD2 (11 bases each). The CDR3: CASGTGGLAGGTGELFF. The CDR3 DNA is TGTGCCAGCGGGACAGGGGGGCTAGCGGGAGGAACCGGGGAGCTGTTTTTT.